This TCR beta chain was identified during a study of shared clonotypes between healthy human individuals (dated by TCRdb to the early 2020s). Background on the whole study: A few men and a couple of women, aged 18 to 49 years, made up the cohort. For each donor, CD4 naive and CD4 memory were each run on three plates, CD8 naive on two plates, and CD8 memory on one plate. To estimate repertoire size and how much clonotype sharing occurs between individuals, the study deeply sequenced the blood TCR repertoires of roughly 5 healthy adults. To increase sequencing depth and limit assay-specific biases, TCR repertoire library preparation and sequencing were carried out by different laboratories using diverse techniques. Between about 0.8 and 9 billion PBMCs per donor were obtained by leukapheresis.

The donors were healthy, HIV-negative adults with no recently reported acute infections or vaccinations. All donors were Caucasian adults living in Nashville, Tennessee, USA. CD4+ T cells were enriched through magnetic negative selection, after which naive cells were positively selected on CD45RA and the remaining negative fraction served as the memory subset. After blood collection by leukapheresis, PBMCs were isolated using Ficoll-Histopaque density gradient centrifugation and then cryopreserved in the vapor phase of liquid nitrogen. Purity and quantity of every magnetically sorted T cell population were checked by analytical flow cytometry. Genomic DNA was isolated from every sorted fraction and measured by UV absorbance on a Nanodrop 2000c. Using the deep immunoSEQ assay, multiplex PCR amplified TCR CDR3 regions from genomic DNA. Extracted genomic DNA from each cell subset was distributed evenly across all wells of several immunoSEQ 96-well plates, and each plate was treated as a replicate. For sorted subsets, 200 to 250 ng genomic DNA, equal to approximately 30,000 T cell genomes, was loaded into each replicate PCR. Purified libraries were measured with a Qubit 3.0 fluorometer, size-checked on a Bioanalyzer 2100, and measured again with the KAPA Library Quantification kit. Every immunoSEQ 96-well plate was sequenced on a separate single-read 150-cycle Illumina NextSeq 550 flow cell. As for the authors' bioinformatics: The immunoSEQ output contained only junctional sequences without quality scores, so filtering could not match that applied to full-length reads. Sequences were annotated with PyIR, a Python wrapper for IgBLAST v1.9, using IMGT germline references to assign V/J genes and CDR3. Any read was removed if the V/J assignment was weak (E-value above 1e-6), the CDR3 was missing, or the read contained stop codons, out-of-frame junctions, or ambiguous translated residues. V3J clonotypes were defined as sequences sharing the same inferred V gene, J gene, and CDR3 amino acid sequence. Percentage overlap between repertoires was calculated by dividing the number of shared unique clonotypes by the size of the smaller repertoire. Richness of each repertoire was evaluated using RTK rarefaction, the Chao1 estimator, and Recon v2.1 estimates of unobserved clonotypes. Generation probabilities for all TCRbeta clonotypes obtained by the gDNA method from a few donors were computed using OLGA. The source is immuneACCESS, and TCRdb retained only in-frame sequences with V and J called. Part of the clones is not carried over; for the studies checked, unresolved V genes explain less than half of this, and the remainder is unexplained. V, J and clone size were drawn from that table, and D and trimming were deduced from the DNA. The sample records about 1.5 million clones, 98% of which are singletons. The ten largest clones capture 0.45% of the sample.

V is cut by 7 bases and J by 7 bases, and the space between the germline ends is 23 bases. Reading from cysteine to phenylalanine, the CDR3 counts 15 amino acids. The kept DNA is CDR3 alone, 45 bases in frame from the first base. CDR1 and CDR2 are read off the germline V gene as MNHEY and SVGAGI. Details on this clone: No cognate antigen has been identified for it. No per-base quality is available; no much larger clone lies one base away.

The investigation overall reported the following: Only blood was sampled, and tissue TCR repertoires likely differ from those in blood. Based on pairwise subsampling, the degree of clonotype sharing among donors was expected to be affected by sequencing depth. About 5% of naive CD4, 3% to 3.5% of naive CD8, approximately 2.2% of memory CD4, and roughly 0.4% of memory CD8 clonotypes were shared across several donors. The genetic and exposure-history diversity represented was limited by the small number of donors. Larger estimated clonotype richness was generally found for naive subsets than for memory subsets. Compared with non-shared clonotypes, the clonotypes found in all four sorted-subset donors had higher generation probabilities. Incomplete sequencing was indicated by rarefaction of sorted-subset datasets, despite the large sequencing depth.

In this chain, TRBV6-5 is recombined with TRBJ2-7; the D gene is tentatively TRBD1 or TRBD2, each matching 6 bases. The TCR comes from a man aged 25-45 years in good health. The sample was naive CD4+ T cells sorted from blood. Reading the label with the study, this specimen's cell subset or site is: CD45RA+ positively selected. DNA sequence: TGTGCCAGCATCTCTCAACGAGGGGGGAGAGGAGAGCAGTACTTC. This codes for CASISQRGGRGEQYF.